Reported below is one TCR beta chain. This specimen comes from a study of blood T cell repertoires in COVID-19. Sequencing used immunoSEQ multiplex PCR; TCRdb keeps in-frame clones, though not all of them. The sample has under 60,000 clones, roughly 87% seen once. CDR3 length equals 15 residues. From germline, CDR1 is SNHLY and CDR2 FYNNEI. V was shortened by 4 bases and J by 7 bases, with 16 bases between the two germline ends. This clonotype was obtained from a man aged 60 to 75 with acute or convalescent COVID-19. The chain employs TRBV2 and TRBJ1-4; possibly TRBD1 for D (6 bases). The sample comprised peripheral blood. The CDR3 DNA reads as TGTGCCAGCAGTGGAAAGGGGGACCTAAGTGAAAAACTGTTTTTT. This gives the protein CASSGKGDLSEKLFF.